This TCR beta chain comes out of a study of blood T cells in healthy people across ages. Findings of the study overall: PBMCs that were unsorted prevented a conclusive naive versus antigen-experienced comparison.

Combining a sample-barcoded 5' primer with a J-beta primer mix, a second PCR ran for roughly 6 to 11 cycles. Any given sample supplied a minimum of 3 million CDR3-containing paired-end reads. TCRdb redid the calling of the 5' RACE reads with MiXCR, one entry per CDR3 protein. The sample yields 980,000 or so distinct CDR3 sequences, under 50% seen once. A remark on this clonotype: Its antigen is not identified.

The sequencing input was blood. This TCR came from a man aged 25-40 years in good health.

Here the CDR3 DNA reads TGTGCCAGCAGCTCGACAGGTGAGGCGAGAGCTTTCTTT. Encoded protein: CASSSTGEARAFF. The J gene is TRBJ1-1, the V gene TRBV7-9, with D perhaps TRBD1 (6 bases). In germline, CDR1 is SEHNR, CDR2 FQNEAQ (reference sequence). The CDR3 consists of 13 residues. V was shortened by 4 bases and J by 10 bases, with 16 bases between the two germline ends.